The TCR beta chain under discussion was sequenced for a study of long-term antiretroviral therapy in people with HIV. With survey level as its setting, the immunoSEQ assay was v3.0. Profiled with immunoSEQ multiplex PCR; TCRdb holds only in-frame clones, not every one. The data hold roughly 15,000 clones, with approximately 90% observed a single time. The CDR3 runs to 13 residues. V lost 8 bases and J lost 0, with 8 bases in between. CDR1 is SGHTA and CDR2 is FQGNSA in the germline V gene. This specimen was unsorted PBMCs, taken 0.6 years after starting antiretroviral therapy. The clonotype comes from a woman in her 40s with HIV. V and J are TRBV7-2 and TRBJ1-3; tentatively, D is TRBD1 (5 bases). The CDR3: CASPDSSGNTIYF. The DNA of the CDR3 is TGTGCCAGCCCTGACAGCTCTGGAAACACCATATATTTT.